The 18 T cell receptor beta chains below were found in one sample sequenced in a study of OX40 agonist ivuxolimab in advanced cancers. The repertoire was sequenced with immunoSEQ multiplex PCR; TCRdb's copy has only in-frame clones and lacks some. The sample consists of approximately 61,000 clones, about nine tenths of them appearing once. Source: CD4+ or CD8+ T cells sorted from blood, taken in a trial of the OX40 agonist ivuxolimab. Receptors were obtained from an adult with an advanced solid tumor such as melanoma, head and neck, liver or kidney cancer.

This clone was seen just once. The chain joins TRBV19 to TRBJ2-3; tentatively, D is TRBD1 (6 bases). V was clipped by 3 bases and J by 2 bases, with 15 bases between them. The length of the CDR3 is 16 residues. Germline V lookup: CDR1 LNHDA, CDR2 SQIVND (reference sequence). This CDR3 reads CASSMRTETFTDTQYF. DNA of the CDR3: TGTGCCAGTAGTATGCGGACAGAGACTTTCACAGATACGCAGTATTTT.

The chain is built from TRBV5-1 and TRBJ2-1, with TRBD2 matching 10 bases. CDR1 and CDR2 (germline): SGHRS, YFSETQ. The CDR3 loop spans 14 amino acids. V was pared by 4 bases and J by 10 bases, with 8 bases of the junction left unmatched. CDR3 region: CASSPGTSELEQFF. CDR3 in DNA: TGCGCCAGCAGCCCCGGGACTAGCGAATTAGAGCAGTTCTTC.

CDR3 region: CASSPQTSGTVYNEQFF. The CDR3 coding sequence is TGTGCCAGCAGCCCCCAAACTAGCGGGACCGTCTACAATGAGCAGTTCTTC. This sequence joins TRBV11-2 and TRBJ2-1; the match to TRBD2 covers 10 bases. The CDR3 loop spans 17 amino acids. In germline, CDR1 is SGHAT, CDR2 FQNNGV. The V gene end was trimmed by 5 bases and the J gene end by 3 bases; junction bases not matched to a gene: 10.

This rearrangement joins TRBV7-9 to TRBJ1-3; 7 bases fit TRBD1. The V and J ends lost 5 bases and 1 base, in that order; junction bases with no gene match: 11. CDR1 SEHNR and CDR2 FQNEAQ come from the germline V gene (reference sequence). The CDR3 loop spans 17 amino acids. CDR3 in DNA: TGTGCCAGCAGCCCCCGACGGCAGGGGGGATCTGGAAACACCATATATTTT. This gives the protein CASSPRRQGGSGNTIYF. The entire variable domain, with the rest obtained from reference TRBV7-9 and TRBJ1-3, is as follows: DTGVSQNPRHKITKRGQNVTFRCDPISEHNRLYWYRQTLGQGPEFLTYFQNEAQLEKSRLLSDRFSAERPKGSFSTLEIQRTEQGDSAMYLCASSPRRQGGSGNTIYFGEGSWLTVV.

The chain recombines TRBV28 with TRBJ2-5; TRBD2 agrees at 8 bases. The CDR3 consists of 19 residues. Per germline, CDR1 MDHEN and CDR2 SYDVKM. Trimming at V came to 0 bases and at J to 2 bases, leaving 14 bases not matched to a gene. The CDR3 here is CASSLWFEREKEGQETQYF. DNA of the CDR3: TGTGCCAGCAGTTTATGGTTCGAGCGGGAGAAGGAGGGACAAGAGACCCAGTACTTC.

The V and J genes are TRBV7-9 and TRBJ2-5; no definite D call. The better agreement between TRBJ2-7 and the DNA end casts doubt on the J call. The CDR3 sequence is 12 residues long. Germline loops: CDR1 SEHNR, CDR2 FQNEAQ (reference sequence). The CDR3, as DNA: TGTGCCAGCAGCCGCTATACTAACGAGCAGTACTTC. Translated: CASSRYTNEQYF.

V usage is TRBV28 and J usage is TRBJ2-5; no firm D call. The CDR3 has 10 residues. Germline V lookup: CDR1 MDHEN, CDR2 SYDVKM. V was shortened by 5 bases and J by 5 bases, with 3 bases between the two germline ends. CDR3 region: CASSAETQYF. The CDR3 DNA is TGTGCCAGCAGTGCGGAGACCCAGTACTTC.

The rearrangement uses TRBV2 and TRBJ1-1, with TRBD1 matching 7 bases. Germline values: CDR1 SNHLY, CDR2 FYNNEI. This CDR3 is built from 13 residues. V shed 9 bases, J shed 2 bases, and the junction held 6 bases outside the gene matches. The CDR3: CARARDSNTEAFF. CDR3 nucleotide sequence: TGTGCCAGAGCCCGGGACAGTAACACTGAAGCTTTCTTT. The whole variable domain, remainder taken from reference TRBV2 and TRBJ1-1, is EPEVTQTPSHQVTQMGQEVILRCVPISNHLYFYWYRQILGQKVEFLVSFYNNEISEKSEIFDDQFSVERPDGSNFTLKIRSTKLEDSAMYFCARARDSNTEAFFGQGTRLTVV.

This chain links TRBV7-8 with TRBJ1-5; D is unclear. With 7 bases removed from V and 6 bases from J, the gap between germline ends came to 10 bases. This CDR3 has 12 residues. Germline lookup yields CDR1 SGHVS and CDR2 FQNEAQ. In DNA form, the CDR3 reads TGTGCCAGCACTTATTTGGGTCAGCCCCAGCATTTT. Its protein product is CASTYLGQPQHF.

The chain joins TRBV28 to TRBJ2-5; D gene ambiguous. CDR3 length: 12 residues. The ends were cut back, 3 bases at V and 4 bases at J, with 6 bases in the middle. CDR1 is MDHEN and CDR2 is SYDVKM in the germline V gene. CDR3 coding DNA: TGTGCCAGCAGTTTTCCGGGAGAGACCCAGTACTTC. Residues: CASSFPGETQYF.

This clone came up a few times. The chain joins TRBV4-2 to TRBJ1-2; D uncertain. Trimming removed 0 bases from V and 4 bases from J, with 9 bases in between. CDR3 length: 14 residues. Germline V lookup: CDR1 LGHNA, CDR2 YNFKEQ. CDR3 amino acids: CASSQDLTAYGYTF. In DNA, the CDR3 is TGTGCCAGCAGCCAAGACCTTACGGCCTATGGCTACACCTTC.

The chain carries TRBV28 and TRBJ1-5; D is ambiguous. Germline CDR1 reads MDHEN; CDR2 reads SYDVKM. The CDR3 is 14 amino acids. Trimming took 3 bases from V and 7 from J, leaving 13 bases between them. As DNA, the CDR3 is TGTGCCAGCAGTTTGGCGGTTGGCACGCAGCCCCAGCATTTT. Encoded protein: CASSLAVGTQPQHF.

This clone was observed a handful of times. The chain uses TRBV9 and TRBJ2-1; D could derive from TRBD1 or TRBD2 (6 bases each). The CDR3 has 16 residues. Germline V gives CDR1 SGDLS, CDR2 YYNGEE. The V end lost 0 bases, the J end lost 8 bases, and 18 bases lay between the germline ends. CDR3 amino acids: CASSVDGIGGFDEQFF. The CDR3 DNA reads as TGTGCCAGCAGCGTAGATGGGATAGGGGGGTTCGATGAGCAGTTCTTC.

The rearrangement uses TRBV4-3 and TRBJ2-1, with 9 bases that match TRBD2. The CDR3 contains 15 residues. V was clipped by 8 bases and J by 0 bases; unmatched bases: 5. Germline V gene sequence: CDR1 LGHNA, CDR2 YSLEER. CDR3 sequence reads: CASRSGRNSYNEQFF. CDR3 bases: TGCGCCAGCCGTAGCGGGAGAAACTCCTACAATGAGCAGTTCTTC.

The chain combines TRBV4-3 with TRBJ2-7; D tentatively reads TRBD1 or TRBD2 (6 bases each). The germline V and J ends were trimmed by 4 bases and 3 bases, with 13 bases remaining between them. CDR1 is LGHNA and CDR2 is YSLEER in the germline V gene. The CDR3 has 14 residues. The CDR3 DNA reads as TGCGCCAGCAGCCCAGAAAGGGGGGTCTACGAGCAGTACTTC. Protein product: CASSPERGVYEQYF.

The gene calls are TRBV15 and TRBJ2-5; D is ambiguous. The CDR3 is 14 amino acids. CDR1 is LNHNV and CDR2 is YYDKDF in the germline V gene (reference sequence). V lost 1 base to trimming and J lost 2 bases, with 8 bases between them. The CDR3 region has the DNA TGTGCCACCAGCAGAGTAGAAGGGCAAGAGACCCAGTACTTC. This encodes CATSRVEGQETQYF.

The V call is TRBV5-6, the J call TRBJ2-7; D is ambiguous. With 0 bases removed from V and 5 bases from J, the gap between germline ends came to 6 bases. This CDR3 has 12 amino acids. Germline values: CDR1 SGHDT, CDR2 YYEEEE. CDR3 in amino acids: CASSLAVDEQYF. The CDR3 nucleotides are TGTGCCAGCAGCTTGGCGGTGGACGAGCAGTACTTC.

This chain joins TRBV5-4 and TRBJ2-1; D might be TRBD1 or TRBD2, each matching 5 bases. V was cut by 0 bases and J by 0 bases, with 22 bases left in between. Germline loops: CDR1 SGHNT, CDR2 YYREEE (reference sequence). CDR3 length equals 20 residues. The CDR3 reads CASSLDTALGDPSSYNEQFF. CDR3 DNA sequence: TGTGCCAGCAGCTTGGATACCGCTCTGGGGGACCCCAGCTCCTACAATGAGCAGTTCTTC.